Listed here are 22 T cell receptor beta chains from one sample, sequenced in a study of T-cell reconstitution after alpha-beta-depleted transplantation in children. For TCRbeta, the library was prepared with unique molecular identifiers. In TCRdb, the PCR reads were re-called with MiXCR into one record per CDR3 protein. Of approximately 200,000 distinct CDR3 sequences listed, about 6% are singletons. Source: PBMCs, taken before TCRalphabeta/CD19-depleted stem cell transplant. These receptors were collected from a girl in the first two years of life with combined immunodeficiency, due to receive a stem cell transplant.

This clonotype was seen ten or more times. V gene TRBV7-9 combines with J gene TRBJ1-1; TRBD1 might be the D (6 bases). Trimming stripped 5 bases from V and 7 bases from J, with 11 bases between. Germline CDR1 and CDR2: SEHNR and FQNEAQ (reference sequence). The CDR3 has 12 amino acids. For the CDR3, the DNA is TGTGCCAGCAGCCTAGGGGGAATTGAAGCTTTCTTT. This gives the protein CASSLGGIEAFF.

This clonotype was detected ten times or more. The rearrangement uses TRBV7-2 and TRBJ2-3, with TRBD1 identical over 8 bases. The CDR3 has 11 amino acids. The germline CDR1 and CDR2 sequences are SGHTA and FQGNSA. J lost 14 bases, V lost 1 base, and 2 bases had no gene match. CDR3 protein: CASSLGTGWYF. In DNA form, the CDR3 reads TGTGCCAGCAGCTTAGGGACAGGGTGGTATTTT.

This clonotype was recorded many times. The chain employs TRBV20-1 and TRBJ2-2; 16 bases agree with TRBD2. Per germline, CDR1 DFQATT and CDR2 SNEGSKA (reference sequence). Trimming took 1 base from V and 6 from J; bases not matched to a gene: 14. There are 20 residues in the CDR3. CDR3 amino acids: CSARAPSGLAGGPGAGELFF. The CDR3 DNA reads as TGCAGTGCTAGAGCCCCATCGGGACTAGCGGGAGGGCCAGGGGCCGGGGAGCTGTTTTTT.

This clonotype was detected ten times or more. The rearrangement links TRBV12-3 or TRBV12-4 to TRBJ2-2; TRBD2 matches 7 bases. The CDR3 sequence is 17 residues long. Unmatched junction bases numbered 6, after V lost 2 bases and J lost 0 bases. The CDR3 loop is CASSLLGLAANTGELFF. As DNA, the CDR3 is TGTGCCAGCAGTTTATTGGGGCTAGCGGCGAACACCGGGGAGCTGTTTTTT.

Concerning this clonotype: This may stem from a read error, because a much larger clone lies one nucleotide away. This likely comes from a read error, as the CDR3 has no conserved phenylalanine or tryptophan at its end. This chain links TRBV7-9 with TRBJ1-1; unclear D gene. Germline CDR1 and CDR2: SEHNR and FQNEAQ (reference sequence). This CDR3 comprises 12 residues. The V gene lost 4 bases and the J gene lost 7 bases, with 10 bases spanning the gap. The CDR3: CASSSPAGEAFY. In DNA, the CDR3 is TGTGCCAGCAGCTCCCCGGCTGGTGAAGCTTTCTAT.

This sequence joins TRBV25-1 and TRBJ2-5; the D is unclear. Germline V lookup: CDR1 MGHDK, CDR2 SYGVNS. Trimming removed 0 bases at V and 2 bases at J, with 16 bases between. The CDR3 covers 17 residues. CDR3 sequence: CASSEYKHIGEQETQYF. The CDR3, as DNA: TGTGCCAGCAGTGAATATAAGCATATCGGTGAACAAGAGACCCAGTACTTC.

This clonotype was recorded at least ten times. The CDR3 sequence is CAISLRGQGADTQYF. The DNA of the CDR3 is TGTGCCATCAGCCTCCGGGGACAGGGGGCGGATACGCAGTATTTT. The chain uses TRBV10-3 and TRBJ2-3; 12 bases agree with TRBD1. The trim removed 6 bases at V and 6 bases at J, leaving 7 bases unmatched. This CDR3 spans 15 amino acids. Germline CDR1 reads ENHRY; CDR2 reads SYGVKD.

This clonotype was picked up many times. The rearrangement links TRBV5-4 to TRBJ2-1; weak D call: TRBD2 (7 bases). This CDR3 contains 14 residues. CDR1 is SGHNT and CDR2 is YYREEE in the germline V gene (reference sequence). V was cut by 0 bases and J by 9 bases, with 13 bases left in between. The CDR3 bases are TGTGCCAGCAGCTTGGTGGGGGGGCCGGGTGAGCAGTTCTTC. Translating it yields CASSLVGGPGEQFF.

Many counts were recorded for this clonotype. The chain joins TRBV7-2 to TRBJ2-3; TRBD2 matches 8 bases. Germline CDR1 is SGHTA and CDR2 is FQGNSA. CDR3 length: 15 amino acids. The trim removed 2 bases at V and 5 bases at J, leaving 6 bases unmatched. CDR3 bases: TGTGCCAGCAGCTTAACGGGGGGGGCGGTAGATACGCAGTATTTT. Its protein is CASSLTGGAVDTQYF. Full variable domain (missing parts from reference TRBV7-2 and TRBJ2-3): GAGVSQSPSNKVTEKGKDVELRCDPISGHTALYWYRQSLGQGLEFLIYFQGNSAPDKSGLPSDRFSAERTGGSVSTLTIQRTQQEDSAVYLCASSLTGGAVDTQYFGPGTRLTVL.

There are many counts of this clonotype. CDR3 region: CSVELARVYNEQFF. For the CDR3, the DNA is TGCAGCGTTGAACTAGCGCGGGTCTACAATGAGCAGTTCTTC. This chain connects TRBV29-1 to TRBJ2-1, with D possibly TRBD2 on 6 matching bases. The CDR3 loop spans 14 amino acids. The ends were cut back, 2 bases at V and 3 bases at J, with 11 bases in the middle. Germline V gene lookup returns CDR1 SQVTM and CDR2 ANQGSEA.

At least ten counts were recorded for this clonotype. The rearrangement joins TRBV20-1 to TRBJ2-4; TRBD1 or TRBD2 may be the D gene (5 bases each). V gave up 3 bases and J gave up 1 base, with 16 bases separating them. The CDR3 is 16 residues long. From germline, CDR1 is DFQATT and CDR2 SNEGSKA (reference sequence). The DNA of the CDR3 is TGCAGTGCTAGTATGGCCGGGGCCGGGGCCAAAAACATTCAGTACTTC. It translates to CSASMAGAGAKNIQYF.

This clonotype was detected many times. The CDR3 DNA reads as TGTGCCACCACTCCGGGCGGGGTTACCTACAATGAGCAGTTCTTC. Translation: CATTPGGVTYNEQFF. The chain employs TRBV15 and TRBJ2-1; D might be TRBD2 (6 bases). Germline loops: CDR1 LNHNV, CDR2 YYDKDF (reference sequence). Trimming left V 7 bases short and J 2 bases short, with 15 bases between. This CDR3 spans 15 amino acids.

This clonotype was observed many times. The chain combines TRBV3-1 with TRBJ1-5; unclear D gene. Trimming removed 0 bases from V and 1 base from J, with 7 bases in between. The CDR3 has 15 residues. The germline gives CDR1 LGHDT, CDR2 YNNKEL (reference sequence). Here the CDR3 DNA reads TGTGCCAGCAGCCAAGAATCGTCGAGCAATCAGCCCCAGCATTTT. Its protein product is CASSQESSSNQPQHF.

This clonotype was counted at least ten times. The chain combines TRBV7-2 with TRBJ2-1; D not resolved. Between the trimmed V and J ends, which lost 5 bases and 3 bases, there was a span of 11 bases. The germline V gene encodes CDR1 SGHTA and CDR2 FQGNSA. The CDR3 spans 14 residues. For the CDR3, the DNA is TGTGCCAGCAGCCTAGTAGGCGGCTACAATGAGCAGTTCTTC. It codes for CASSLVGGYNEQFF.

This clonotype was counted at least ten times. The J gene is TRBJ2-5, the V gene TRBV29-1; 7 positions match TRBD1. This CDR3 contains 15 residues. Germline V gives CDR1 SQVTM, CDR2 ANQGSEA. V lost 5 bases, J lost 4 bases, and 13 bases stayed unmatched. The CDR3 DNA follows: TGCAGCGTTAGCCCAGGGGGTCGGATTTTAGAGACCCAGTACTTC. This encodes CSVSPGGRILETQYF.

This clonotype came up many times. The chain is built from TRBV5-1 and TRBJ1-1; D is ambiguous. The ends were cut back, 0 bases at V and 1 base at J, with 7 bases in the middle. The CDR3 contains 14 residues. Germline CDR1 and CDR2: SGHRS and YFSETQ. CDR3 residues: CASSLALSNTEAFF. The CDR3 bases are TGCGCCAGCAGCTTGGCCTTGTCGAACACTGAAGCTTTCTTT.

This clonotype showed up just a few times. This chain connects TRBV27 to TRBJ2-5; TRBD2 aligns across 8 bases. J lost 4 bases, V lost 8 bases, and 21 bases had no gene match. CDR3 length equals 18 residues. Germline loops: CDR1 MNHEY, CDR2 SMNVEV (reference sequence). CDR3 protein: CASGPPPIRDGGAETQYF. CDR3 bases: TGTGCCAGCGGACCTCCGCCGATCCGGGACGGGGGGGCAGAGACCCAGTACTTC.

The chain couples TRBV28 to TRBJ1-2, with 8 bases matching TRBD1. Losses at the gene ends were 5 bases for V and 8 bases for J; bases not matched to a gene: 7. Germline CDR1 is MDHEN and CDR2 is SYDVKM. The CDR3 sequence is 13 residues long. Here the CDR3 DNA reads TGTGCCAGCAGTCTCGGACAGGGAGGCGGCTACACCTTC. Encoded protein: CASSLGQGGGYTF.

This sequence joins TRBV27 and TRBJ2-7; TRBD2 agrees at 7 bases. V was clipped by 5 bases and J by 5 bases; unmatched bases: 12. The germline V gene encodes CDR1 MNHEY and CDR2 SMNVEV (reference sequence). The CDR3 sequence is 15 residues long. This chain's CDR3 is CASSIPGGGFNEQYF. The CDR3 DNA reads as TGTGCCAGCAGTATACCGGGCGGGGGATTCAACGAGCAGTACTTC.

This clonotype appeared many times. The chain is built from TRBV7-2 and TRBJ1-1; 7 bases agree with TRBD1. V trimming: 8 bases; J trimming: 0 bases; junction bases outside the gene matches: 6. This CDR3 has 14 amino acids. The V gene's germline CDR1 is SGHTA and CDR2 FQGNSA. This CDR3 reads CASQGQPLNTEAFF. The CDR3 DNA is TGTGCCAGCCAGGGACAGCCCTTGAACACTGAAGCTTTCTTT.

This clonotype was recorded many times. The chain has TRBV20-1 and TRBJ2-1; D may be TRBD2 (6 bases). The CDR3 loop spans 11 amino acids. Trimming removed 3 bases at V and 9 bases at J, with 9 bases between. CDR1 and CDR2 (germline): DFQATT, SNEGSKA (reference sequence). CDR3 residues: CSASDGSEQFF. The CDR3 DNA reads as TGCAGTGCTAGTGACGGGAGTGAGCAGTTCTTC.

The sample holds a few counts of this clonotype. V is TRBV7-9 and J is TRBJ1-3; D is ambiguous. Looked up from germline, CDR1 is SEHNR and CDR2 is FQNEAQ (reference sequence). The CDR3 totals 16 residues. V was shortened by 2 bases and J by 0 bases, with 11 bases between the two germline ends. The CDR3 spells CASSLSGIPSGNTIYF. The CDR3, as DNA: TGTGCCAGCAGCTTATCCGGCATACCCTCTGGAAACACCATATATTTT.